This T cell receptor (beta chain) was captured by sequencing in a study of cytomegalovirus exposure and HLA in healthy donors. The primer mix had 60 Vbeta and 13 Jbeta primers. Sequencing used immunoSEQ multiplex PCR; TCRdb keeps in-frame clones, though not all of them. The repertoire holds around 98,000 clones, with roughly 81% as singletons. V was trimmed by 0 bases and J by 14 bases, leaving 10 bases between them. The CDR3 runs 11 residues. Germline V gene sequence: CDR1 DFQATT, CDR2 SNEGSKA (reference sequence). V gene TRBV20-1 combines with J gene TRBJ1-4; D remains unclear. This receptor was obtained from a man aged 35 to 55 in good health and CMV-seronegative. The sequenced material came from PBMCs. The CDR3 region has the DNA TGCAGTGCTAGAGATCATCGTGAGCTGTTTTTT. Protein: CSARDHRELFF.